This passage covers 7 T cell receptor beta chains from one sample sequenced in a study of shared clonotypes between healthy human individuals. Profiling relied on immunoSEQ multiplex PCR, and the TCRdb table lists in-frame clones only, not all of them. The repertoire consists of some 2.1 million clones, with just under 95% occurring once and the leading ten covering approximately 1.6%. Naive CD8 cells were CD45RO-negative, positively selected for CCR7, excluding terminally differentiated effector memory CD45RA+ cells. Source material: naive CD8+ T cells from PBMCs. The source is a young man in good health. Some clones in this sample may be carry-over from other donors' samples.

In DNA form, the CDR3 reads TGTGCCAGCAGCTTAACTGGGCGGGAGGGCCAGAGTGAGCAGTACTTC. Amino acids: CASSLTGREGQSEQYF. This chain connects TRBV7-3 to TRBJ2-7; TRBD2 matches 9 bases. This CDR3 is built from 16 residues. Germline CDR1 and CDR2: SGHTA and FQGTGA. Losses at the gene ends were 0 bases for V and 7 bases for J; bases not matched to a gene: 10.

V is TRBV4-1 and J is TRBJ1-2, with D uncertain. The CDR3 length is 14 residues. Germline V gene data show CDR1 as MGHRA and CDR2 as YSYEKL. The V end lost 4 bases, the J end lost 2 bases, and 11 bases lay between the germline ends. The CDR3 is CASSLLGSNYGYTF. The CDR3 region has the DNA TGCGCCAGCAGCCTCCTAGGGTCGAACTATGGCTACACCTTC.

As to this clone: Additional DNA sequences in this sample encode the identical CDR3. The chain has TRBV28 and TRBJ2-7, with a possible D match to TRBD2 (6 bases). This CDR3 is 14 amino acids long. With 2 bases removed from V and 3 bases from J, the gap between germline ends came to 11 bases. The germline gives CDR1 MDHEN, CDR2 SYDVKM. The CDR3, as DNA: TGTGCCAGCAGTTTACGGGGGTCGGTCTACGAGCAGTACTTC. Its translation: CASSLRGSVYEQYF.

The rearrangement links TRBV4-3 to TRBJ2-1; D is tentatively TRBD1 or TRBD2 (5 bases each). This CDR3 comprises 14 residues. Trimming stripped 4 bases from V and 5 bases from J, with 12 bases between. Germline CDR1 is LGHNA and CDR2 is YSLEER. The chain's CDR3 is CASSPFLGDNEQFF. DNA of the CDR3: TGCGCCAGCAGCCCCTTCTTGGGGGACAATGAGCAGTTCTTC.

The J gene is TRBJ2-7, the V gene TRBV28; maybe TRBD1 (5 bases). This CDR3 spans 14 amino acids. Germline CDR1 and CDR2: MDHEN and SYDVKM. The V gene lost 7 bases and the J gene lost 4 bases, with 17 bases spanning the gap. The CDR3 DNA sequence: TGTGCCAGCACCCCGACCGGACAACGGTACGAGCAGTACTTC. Protein sequence: CASTPTGQRYEQYF.

This clone was observed at least ten times. This chain uses TRBV7-9 with TRBJ2-1, with 7 bases aligning to TRBD1. CDR1 is SEHNR and CDR2 is FQNEAQ in the germline V gene (reference sequence). V lost 9 bases and J lost 7; bases outside the gene matches: 12. The CDR3 runs 14 residues. In DNA, the CDR3 is TGTGCCAGTTCCACAACTCAGGGGGAGAATGAGCAGTTCTTC. As protein: CASSTTQGENEQFF.

V usage is TRBV7-2 and J usage is TRBJ2-3, with a tentative D call TRBD1 (6 bases). This CDR3 spans 14 amino acids. The germline V and J ends were trimmed by 7 bases and 6 bases, with 17 bases remaining between them. CDR1 is SGHTA and CDR2 is FQGNSA in the germline V gene. In DNA form, the CDR3 reads TGTGCCAGCACCCAAGGTTGGGGGCGGGATACGCAGTATTTT. Translating gives CASTQGWGRDTQYF.